This T cell receptor beta chain was retrieved from a study of blood T cell repertoires in COVID-19. Across the study: COVID-19 samples collected from the United States, Italy and Spain covered acute and convalescent phases.

The CDR3 runs 14 residues. CDR1 and CDR2 from the germline V gene are SGHRS and YFSETQ. V was cut by 4 bases and J by 4 bases, with 12 bases left in between. Cohorts were determined from participant-reported clinical history. Original handling: Amplification of reference gene primers provided the estimated nucleated cell counts. Profiling relied on immunoSEQ multiplex PCR, and the TCRdb table lists in-frame clones only, not all of them. V and J calls and clone size follow that table, whereas D and trimming were derived from the DNA. The sample has roughly 300,000 clones; less than 85% are singletons. Sequencing used PBMCs or T cells enriched from blood (not recorded which). The origin of this receptor is a woman between 50 and 59 years old who had recovered from COVID-19. This chain joins TRBV5-1 and TRBJ1-5, with D possibly matching TRBD1 (6 bases). The CDR3: CASSPLGGNQPQHF. DNA of the CDR3: TGCGCCAGCAGCCCCCTAGGGGGAAATCAGCCCCAGCATTTT. Looking up the rest from reference TRBV5-1 and TRBJ1-5 gives the full variable domain: KAGVTQTPRYLIKTRGQQVTLSCSPISGHRSVSWYQQTPGQGLQFLFEYFSETQRNKGNFPGRFSGRQFSNSRSEMNVSTLELGDSALYLCASSPLGGNQPQHFGDGTRLSIL.